The clone carrying this T cell receptor (beta chain) was seen at least ten times. Its antigen is undetermined. The entry originates in a study of prognosis after radiotherapy for stage I lung cancer. Whole-study results and caveats: The study found lower Shannon entropy after stereotactic body radiation therapy in patients who developed distant metastases. Samples before stereotactic body radiation therapy had more unique TCR clones (median about 9,700 versus 6,500).

Germline CDR1 reads SGHTA; CDR2 reads FQGNSA. The CDR3 sequence is 16 residues long. Trimming pared 4 bases from V and 4 bases from J, leaving 18 bases between. Template was genomic DNA; TCR beta CDR3 amplified in two multiplex PCR rounds. Primers specific to each TRBV and TRBJ gene were used in first-round PCR. MiXCR, applied by TCRdb to the multiplex PCR reads, yields one record per CDR3 protein. The sample comprises about 25,000 distinct CDR3 sequences, around 36% of which are singletons, and approximately 60% rests with the top ten. CT and PET/CT found no node involvement in any patient, and none had received chemotherapy or radiotherapy before or had other malignancies.

The source is a donor over 45 with non-small cell lung cancer. Material: PBMCs, obtained before or after stereotactic body radiation therapy (not recorded which). This chain joins TRBV7-2 and TRBJ2-3; weak D call: TRBD2 (7 bases). In DNA form, the CDR3 reads TGTGCCAGCAGCTCTGGCGGGGGCGTGTTTTCAGATACGCAGTATTTT. It is translated as CASSSGGGVFSDTQYF.